This TCR beta chain came from a study of spatial heterogeneity in lung cancer. Study results and caveats: Ubiquitous expanded tumor TCRs were seen in blood more at resection than at follow-up.

As to time point: sample taken at primary tumor resection. The study sequenced unsorted whole RNA from tumor, nontumor lung or frozen PBMC. The cohort: approximately 66 early-stage, untreated non-small cell lung cancer patients. As to this clonotype: Its matching antigen is unknown.

Every molecule of TCR cDNA had its own unique molecular identifier. In TCRdb, the 5' RACE reads were re-called with MiXCR into one record per CDR3 protein. The table shows around 92,000 distinct CDR3 sequences, with over 9.5% occurring only once. The sequence was collected from a male donor with early-stage non-small cell lung cancer. The sample was PBMCs, taken at surgery.

CDR3: CASSLGNGESYEQYF. The CDR3 bases are TGTGCCAGCAGTTTAGGGAACGGTGAGTCCTACGAGCAGTACTTC. The V gene is TRBV12-3 or TRBV12-4, the J gene TRBJ2-7; D unclear. The CDR3 is made up of 15 amino acids. The V gene lost 1 base and the J gene lost 1 base, with 11 bases spanning the gap.